What follows are 20 T cell receptor beta chains derived from one specimen sequenced in a study of blood T cell repertoires in COVID-19. Using immunoSEQ multiplex PCR, the repertoire was profiled, and TCRdb retains in-frame clones only, with some absent. The sample carries approximately 210,000 clones, 92% recorded once. Sequencing was carried out using peripheral blood. The receptors derive from a man between 25 and 39 years old with acute or convalescent COVID-19.

This chain connects TRBV5-5 to TRBJ1-4; TRBD1 is a possible D gene (6 bases). Germline assignment: CDR1 SGHKS and CDR2 YYEKEE (reference sequence). The V and J ends lost 4 bases and 8 bases respectively, with 15 bases between them. The CDR3 is made up of 14 amino acids. CDR3 bases: TGTGCCAGCAGCCATCAGGGGCGAGGGGAAAAACTGTTTTTT. It is translated as CASSHQGRGEKLFF.

Only one count was recorded for this clone. This chain joins TRBV11-2 and TRBJ2-1; D is ambiguous. Deletions cut 4 bases from V and 4 bases from J, with 5 bases between. The V gene's germline CDR1 is SGHAT and CDR2 FQNNGV. The CDR3 loop spans 12 amino acids. CDR3 in amino acids: CASSSTYNEQFF. The CDR3, as DNA: TGTGCCAGCAGCTCGACATACAATGAGCAGTTCTTC.

The chain joins TRBV19 to TRBJ2-3; 7 bases map to TRBD2. From germline, CDR1 is LNHDA and CDR2 SQIVND (reference sequence). The CDR3 has 14 residues. With 8 bases clipped from V and 7 bases from J, the junction kept 12 bases outside the gene matches. CDR3 DNA sequence: TGTGCCAGTCGCTGGGGAGGGAGTGTCAATACGCAGTATTTT. Translation gives CASRWGGSVNTQYF.

The genes are TRBV29-1 and TRBJ1-1, with a tentative D call TRBD1 (5 bases). This CDR3 has 12 residues. Trimming shortened V by 5 bases and J by 1 base, and 8 bases separated the two germline ends. CDR1 is SQVTM and CDR2 is ANQGSEA in the germline V gene. The CDR3 nucleotides are TGCAGCGTTAAAGGACAGAACACTGAAGCTTTCTTT. Translating it yields CSVKGQNTEAFF.

This sequence joins TRBV5-1 and TRBJ2-7; 7 nucleotides match TRBD2. Germline trimming cut 4 bases from V and 0 bases from J; bases unmatched to any gene: 4. Germline loops: CDR1 SGHRS, CDR2 YFSETQ. This CDR3 contains 14 residues. This CDR3 reads CASSSGVGSYEQYF. As DNA, the CDR3 is TGCGCCAGCAGCAGCGGGGTAGGCTCCTACGAGCAGTACTTC. Looking up the rest from reference TRBV5-1 and TRBJ2-7 gives the full variable domain: KAGVTQTPRYLIKTRGQQVTLSCSPISGHRSVSWYQQTPGQGLQFLFEYFSETQRNKGNFPGRFSGRQFSNSRSEMNVSTLELGDSALYLCASSSGVGSYEQYFGPGTRLTVT.

The chain is built from TRBV3-1 (or the pseudogene TRBV3-2) and TRBJ2-7; 11 bases map to TRBD2. CDR1 and CDR2 from the germline V gene are LGHDT and YNNKEL (reference sequence). CDR3 length equals 18 residues. The J segment lost 2 bases and the V segment lost 3 bases, leaving 12 bases of the junction unmatched. CDR3 in amino acids: CASSHITSGTSGAYEQYF. For the CDR3, the DNA is TGTGCCAGCAGCCATATAACCTCCGGGACTAGCGGAGCCTACGAGCAGTACTTC.

This clone was recorded a few times. The rearrangement joins TRBV29-1 to TRBJ2-6, with TRBD2 as a possible D gene (6 bases). V dropped 7 bases and J dropped 2 bases, with 9 bases sitting between them. The CDR3 loop spans 13 amino acids. Per the germline V gene, CDR1 is SQVTM and CDR2 is ANQGSEA. Here the CDR3 reads CSGGIPGANVLTF. The DNA for the CDR3 is TGCAGCGGCGGGATCCCTGGGGCCAACGTCCTGACTTTC.

V gene TRBV27 combines with J gene TRBJ2-1, with 8 bases that match TRBD2. From germline, CDR1 is MNHEY and CDR2 SMNVEV (reference sequence). This CDR3 contains 14 residues. After removal of 3 bases from V and 7 bases from J, the junction contained 5 bases not matched to a gene. Here the CDR3 DNA reads TGTGCCAGCAGTTTCCAGCGGGAGCGTAATGAGCAGTTCTTC. It codes for CASSFQRERNEQFF.

The chain employs TRBV3-1 (or the pseudogene TRBV3-2) and TRBJ1-2; no definite D call. This CDR3 spans 12 amino acids. Germline V gene data show CDR1 as LGHDT and CDR2 as YNNKEL (reference sequence). V lost 6 bases and J 7 bases, leaving 12 bases between the germline ends. CDR3 protein: CASSQAEGGYTF. As DNA, the CDR3 is TGTGCCAGCAGTCAGGCAGAGGGTGGCTACACCTTC.

This clone has only one observation. The chain carries TRBV7-2 and TRBJ2-7; D may be TRBD1 (5 bases). This CDR3 has 12 amino acids. V was pared by 3 bases and J by 7 bases, with 10 bases between. From germline, CDR1 is SGHTA and CDR2 FQGNSA. The CDR3 spells CASSFGAGEQYF. The CDR3 DNA is TGTGCCAGCAGCTTTGGGGCAGGGGAGCAGTACTTC.

The CDR3 nucleotides read TGCGCCAGCAGTCCAGCTAGCGGGAGACTCAACAATTACAATGAGCAGTTCTTC. This codes for CASSPASGRLNNYNEQFF. This chain joins TRBV5-1 and TRBJ2-1; 10 nucleotides line up with TRBD2. V trimming: 5 bases; J trimming: 4 bases; junction bases outside the gene matches: 15. The CDR3 length is 18 residues. Germline loops: CDR1 SGHRS, CDR2 YFSETQ.

This sequence joins TRBV15 and TRBJ2-3; weak D call: TRBD1 (5 bases). The CDR3 runs 16 residues. Per the germline V gene, CDR1 is LNHNV and CDR2 is YYDKDF (reference sequence). V was trimmed by 0 bases and J by 2 bases, leaving 12 bases between them. The CDR3 region has the DNA TGTGCCACCAGCAGAGATAGGGGCGGCTACACAGATACGCAGTATTTT. This sequence encodes CATSRDRGGYTDTQYF.

Only one count was recorded for this clone. The chain joins TRBV10-3 to TRBJ2-3, with D perhaps matching TRBD1 (6 bases). Trimming took off 2 bases at V and 1 base at J, with 34 bases between the two ends. Germline CDR1 reads ENHRY; CDR2 reads SYGVKD. This CDR3 region has 23 residues. CDR3 sequence (DNA): TGTGCCATCAGTGAGGGGACAATGGGCCTCCCTCCCAATCATAATACCCGCACAGATACGCAGTATTTT. Its protein is CAISEGTMGLPPNHNTRTDTQYF.

This chain joins TRBV2 and TRBJ2-5; 8 nucleotides match TRBD1. Germline V gene lookup returns CDR1 SNHLY and CDR2 FYNNEI. V lost 6 bases to trimming and J lost 4 bases; unmatched junction nucleotides: 4. The CDR3 totals 13 residues. CDR3 sequence reads: CASRGQVGETQYF. The CDR3 bases are TGTGCCAGCAGGGGACAGGTGGGAGAGACCCAGTACTTC.

J is TRBJ2-7 and V is TRBV28; 7 bases agree with TRBD1. CDR3 length: 11 amino acids. The germline V gene has CDR1 MDHEN and CDR2 SYDVKM. J was trimmed by 4 bases and V by 6 bases; bases with no gene match: 0. The CDR3 loop is CASRDRYEQYF. CDR3 in DNA: TGTGCCAGCAGGGACAGGTACGAGCAGTACTTC.

This chain connects TRBV3-1 (or the pseudogene TRBV3-2) to TRBJ2-3, with TRBD2 identical over 8 bases. CDR1 LGHDT and CDR2 YNNKEL come from the germline V gene (reference sequence). V shed 0 bases and J 8 bases; nucleotides not matched to a gene: 7. The CDR3 spans 15 residues. The CDR3 nucleotides read TGTGCCAGCAGCCAAGAAGGGACTAGGGCGGTTACGCAGTATTTT. Translated: CASSQEGTRAVTQYF.

The rearrangement links TRBV6-5 to TRBJ1-5; no reliable D call. V was trimmed by 7 bases and J by 5 bases, leaving 18 bases between them. The CDR3 extends over 15 amino acids. Germline loops: CDR1 MNHEY, CDR2 SVGAGI. CDR3 DNA sequence: TGTGCCAGCATCATAGTTCTGGGAGGTGATCAGCCCCAGCATTTT. Residues: CASIIVLGGDQPQHF.

V usage is TRBV6-5 and J usage is TRBJ2-1; D remains unclear. This CDR3 is built from 12 residues. V lost 6 bases and J 7 bases, leaving 10 bases between the germline ends. CDR1 and CDR2 from the germline V gene are MNHEY and SVGAGI. CDR3 loop: CASRVTRNEQFF. The DNA for the CDR3 is TGTGCCAGCAGGGTAACGAGGAATGAGCAGTTCTTC.

This clone showed up just once. The sample has other DNA sequences that encode this CDR3 too. The CDR3 nucleotides read TGTGCCACCCCGGACAGGAACACCGGGGAGCTGTTTTTT. It translates to CATPDRNTGELFF. The chain links TRBV19 to TRBJ2-2; weak D call: TRBD1 (6 bases). The germline CDR1 and CDR2 sequences are LNHDA and SQIVND (reference sequence). Trimming cost V 10 bases and J 1 base, with 10 bases left between them. CDR3 length equals 13 residues.

The J gene is TRBJ1-1, the V gene TRBV6-1; no clear D. V dropped 4 bases and J dropped 1 base, with 19 bases sitting between them. This CDR3 contains 17 residues. Germline CDR1 reads MNHNS; CDR2 reads SASEGT. CDR3 bases: TGTGCCAGCAGTGTACGTCGAGAGGAGTGGTCGAACACTGAAGCTTTCTTT. It yields the protein CASSVRREEWSNTEAFF.